One and the same sample provided the 26 T cell receptor beta chains below, sequenced in a study of tumor-infiltrating lymphocytes in oesophageal squamous cell carcinoma. MiXCR, run by TCRdb on the PCR reads, gives a single entry per CDR3 protein. The data contain about 20,000 distinct CDR3 sequences, roughly 41% of them singletons. The material sequenced was normal esophageal tissue next to the tumor. These receptors were taken from a male donor with esophageal squamous cell carcinoma.

The chain uses TRBV30 and TRBJ2-7; D is undetermined. The end of the DNA fits TRBJ2-1 better, so the J call may be wrong. The CDR3 runs to 13 residues. The germline V gene encodes CDR1 GTSNPN and CDR2 SVGIG (reference sequence). For the CDR3, the DNA is TGTGCCTGGAGCCCCACATTGAGAAGTGAGCAGTTCTTC. Its protein is CAWSPTLRSEQFF.

A word on this clonotype: This may stem from a read error, because a much larger clone lies one nucleotide away. This chain joins TRBV5-1 and TRBJ2-3; 10 bases align to TRBD2. The CDR3 is 16 residues long. Germline CDR1 and CDR2: SGHRS and YFSETQ. The J segment lost 14 bases and the V segment lost 2 bases, leaving 17 bases of the junction unmatched. The CDR3 sequence is CASSLTSGKSTGELYF. Written as DNA, the CDR3 is TGCGCCAGCAGCTTAACTAGCGGGAAAAGTACCGGGGAGCTGTATTTT. The variable domain in full, with the rest retrieved from reference TRBV5-1 and TRBJ2-3, is KAGVTQTPRYLIKTRGQQVTLSCSPISGHRSVSWYQQTPGQGLQFLFEYFSETQRNKGNFPGRFSGRQFSNSRSEMNVSTLELGDSALYLCASSLTSGKSTGELYFGPGTRLTVL.

J is TRBJ2-3 and V is TRBV6-1; D not certain. V was cut by 3 bases and J by 2 bases, with 18 bases left in between. Looked up from germline, CDR1 is MNHNS and CDR2 is SASEGT. The CDR3 sequence is 17 residues long. The CDR3 DNA follows: TGTGCCAGCAGTGATAGAGGCGGCGGAGACCTCACAGATACGCAGTATTTT. Translated, it gives CASSDRGGGDLTDTQYF.

This clonotype was found a few times. A much larger clone differs from this one at a single base, so this may be a read error. V and J are TRBV5-6 and TRBJ2-1; D might be TRBD2 (6 bases). The end of the DNA is better explained by TRBJ2-7, so the J call may be wrong. The CDR3 consists of 15 residues. Germline CDR1 is SGHDT and CDR2 is YYEEEE. CDR3 sequence reads: CASSLVAGPYNEQYF. The CDR3 DNA sequence: TGTGCCAGCAGCTTGGTCGCGGGGCCCTACAATGAGCAGTACTTC.

The chain carries TRBV12-3 or TRBV12-4 and TRBJ2-3, with 11 bases lining up with TRBD2. This CDR3 has 17 residues. V lost 6 bases to trimming and J lost 1 base; unmatched junction nucleotides: 9. CDR3 region: CASSQRLAGLGTDTQYF. CDR3 DNA sequence: TGTGCCAGCAGCCAGAGACTAGCGGGGTTGGGCACAGATACGCAGTATTTT.

This rearrangement joins TRBV6-6 to TRBJ1-1, with D possibly TRBD1 on 6 matching bases. Trimming stripped 5 bases from V and 4 bases from J, with 17 bases between. Germline assignment: CDR1 MNHNY and CDR2 SVGAGI (reference sequence). The CDR3 totals 15 residues. The DNA for the CDR3 is TGTGCCAGCAGTACGGGGCCGGGACACATCACTGAAGCTTTCTTT. Protein sequence: CASSTGPGHITEAFF.

This clonotype came up a few times. The V gene is TRBV7-6, the J gene TRBJ2-5; 8 nucleotides agree with TRBD1. Germline values: CDR1 SGHVS, CDR2 FNYEAQ. Losses at the gene ends were 10 bases for V and 2 bases for J; bases not matched to a gene: 12. The CDR3 contains 15 residues. The CDR3 loop reads CATSQGAGEQETQYF. The DNA of the CDR3 is TGTGCCACCTCCCAGGGGGCAGGGGAGCAAGAGACCCAGTACTTC.

This sequence joins TRBV6-6 and TRBJ2-4; perhaps D is TRBD1 or TRBD2 (5 bases each). V lost 2 bases, J lost 0 bases, and 5 bases lay in between. The CDR3 runs to 14 residues. Germline V gives CDR1 MNHNY, CDR2 SVGAGI (reference sequence). The CDR3 region has the DNA TGTGCCAGCAGTTACGGGGGAGCCAAAAACATTCAGTACTTC. This encodes CASSYGGAKNIQYF.

V gene TRBV7-9 combines with J gene TRBJ1-2; weak D call: TRBD1 (6 bases). The CDR3 runs 14 residues. Per germline, CDR1 SEHNR and CDR2 FQNEAQ (reference sequence). V was shortened by 1 base and J by 8 bases, with 14 bases between the two germline ends. The CDR3 DNA sequence: TGTGCCAGCAGCTTAGAGGGGGTGGGGGTCGGCTACACCTTC. Translating it yields CASSLEGVGVGYTF.

V usage is TRBV4-2 and J usage is TRBJ2-7; D possibly matches TRBD1 or TRBD2 (6 bases each). The CDR3 is 15 amino acids. Germline lookup yields CDR1 LGHNA and CDR2 YNFKEQ. V lost 2 bases and J 1 base, leaving 12 bases between the germline ends. The CDR3 DNA is TGTGCCAGCAGCCAAATGAGGGGGGTATCCTACGAGCAGTACTTC. It encodes CASSQMRGVSYEQYF.

This clonotype was seen a handful of times. J is TRBJ2-1 and V is TRBV24-1; TRBD1 matches 7 bases. Germline V gene lookup returns CDR1 KGHDR and CDR2 SFDVKD. The CDR3 totals 16 residues. The ends lost 4 bases at V and 7 bases at J; junction bases unmatched: 12. Here the CDR3 DNA reads TGTGCCACCAGTGACCCGTCCGGGACAGCTCGAAATGAGCAGTTCTTC. Translation: CATSDPSGTARNEQFF.

Relative to its sample, this clonotype is medium-sized. The chain is built from TRBV28 and TRBJ2-3; 12 bases match TRBD2. The CDR3 loop spans 15 amino acids. V lost 7 bases and J lost 3; bases outside the gene matches: 5. In germline, CDR1 is MDHEN, CDR2 SYDVKM. The CDR3 nucleotides read TGTGCCAGCAAGAGACTAGCGGGAGTAACAGATACGCAGTATTTT. As protein: CASKRLAGVTDTQYF.

With regard to this clonotype: The junction shows a germline mismatch at one end, possibly a read error. The CDR3 DNA sequence: TGTGCCAGCAGTTCCTTAGCGGGAGAGCGCTACGTGCAGTACTTT. It specifies CASSSLAGERYVQYF. This chain connects TRBV6-9 to TRBJ1-6, with unresolved D. The CDR3 totals 15 residues. Germline V gene sequence: CDR1 MNHGY, CDR2 SVAAGI.

This clonotype was counted ten times or more. The genes are TRBV19 and TRBJ2-7, with TRBD1 as a possible D gene (6 bases). Germline CDR1 LNHDA, CDR2 SQIVND (reference sequence). The CDR3 is made up of 15 amino acids. V lost 3 bases and J 7 bases, leaving 19 bases between the germline ends. DNA for the CDR3: TGTGCCAGTAGTATTCGAGGGGCTCTCCAGGGGGAGCAGTACTTC. It translates to CASSIRGALQGEQYF.

This clonotype rates as medium-sized. The V gene is TRBV12-3 or TRBV12-4, the J gene TRBJ1-3, with TRBD1 identical over 8 bases. V shed 5 bases, J shed 4 bases, and the junction held 10 bases outside the gene matches. The CDR3 contains 16 residues. The CDR3 nucleotides read TGTGCCAGCAGTACCTGGACAGGGCTGAGAGGAAACACCATATATTTT. This encodes CASSTWTGLRGNTIYF.

Only a few counts were recorded for this clonotype. The chain uses TRBV7-6 and TRBJ2-2; 7 nucleotides align to TRBD1. Losses at the gene ends were 2 bases for V and 3 bases for J; bases not matched to a gene: 12. The germline CDR1 and CDR2 sequences are SGHVS and FNYEAQ. The CDR3 is made up of 18 amino acids. DNA for the CDR3: TGTGCCAGCAGCTTAATGCGCGGAGACAGGGCCCACACCGGGGAGCTGTTTTTT. Residues: CASSLMRGDRAHTGELFF.

Note on this clonotype: A read error is possible here, since a much larger clone lies one base away. This rearrangement joins TRBV4-2 to TRBJ2-4, with D possibly being TRBD1 or TRBD2 (6 bases each). Germline V gives CDR1 LGHNA, CDR2 YNFKEQ. The CDR3 extends over 19 amino acids. CDR3 region: CASSQALRGGLSANNIQYF. In DNA form, the CDR3 reads TGTGCCAGCAGCCAAGCCTTGAGAGGGGGGCTATCGGCCAATAACATTCAGTACTTC.

This clonotype was counted only a few times. The chain links TRBV7-6 to TRBJ2-3; TRBD1 agrees at 7 bases. The CDR3 runs 14 residues. Germline assignment: CDR1 SGHVS and CDR2 FNYEAQ. J was trimmed by 4 bases and V by 6 bases; bases with no gene match: 7. Here the CDR3 DNA reads TGTGCCAGCAGTTGGGACAGTTATGCAGATACGCAGTATTTT. Protein product: CASSWDSYADTQYF.

This clonotype has at least ten counts. The chain couples TRBV5-1 to TRBJ2-3; D unclear. CDR3 size: 11 residues. Germline CDR1 is SGHRS and CDR2 is YFSETQ. Trimming took 0 bases from V and 6 from J, leaving 2 bases between them. DNA for the CDR3: TGCGCCAGCAGCTTGGATGATACGCAGTATTTT. This translates into CASSLDDTQYF.

The rearrangement uses TRBV11-2 and TRBJ2-7; no firm D call. The end of the DNA aligns better with TRBJ1-2, so the J call may be wrong. This CDR3 is built from 10 residues. Germline-derived CDR1 and CDR2 are SGHAT and FQNNGV. CDR3 sequence reads: CASSLVGYTF. DNA of the CDR3: TGTGCCAGCAGCTTAGTTGGCTACACCTTC.

This clonotype is categorized as medium-sized. The genes are TRBV7-2 and TRBJ2-1, with 9 bases fitting TRBD2. Germline V gene data show CDR1 as SGHTA and CDR2 as FQGNSA. This CDR3 is built from 18 residues. Trimming removed 2 bases from V and 4 bases from J; junction bases left unmatched: 12. The CDR3 DNA reads TGTGCCAGCAGCTTAAACCTAGCGGGAACTATTAAGTACAATGAGCAGTTCTTC. It is translated as CASSLNLAGTIKYNEQFF.

This clonotype has at least ten counts. V usage is TRBV5-1 and J usage is TRBJ2-3, with 7 positions matching TRBD2. The CDR3 runs 17 residues. The J segment lost 0 bases and the V segment lost 0 bases, leaving 7 bases of the junction unmatched. Germline-derived CDR1 and CDR2 are SGHRS and YFSETQ. Here the CDR3 DNA reads TGCGCCAGCAGCTTGGGACTAGCTTCTGCTAGCACAGATACGCAGTATTTT. As protein: CASSLGLASASTDTQYF.

The chain links TRBV27 to TRBJ2-3; 9 bases match TRBD2. Per the germline V gene, CDR1 is MNHEY and CDR2 is SMNVEV (reference sequence). Trimming cost V 9 bases and J 7 bases; bases outside gene matches: 8. CDR3 length: 13 residues. The CDR3 region has the DNA TGTGCCAGTGGGCTAGCGGGGATGAATACGCAGTATTTT. It encodes CASGLAGMNTQYF.

This clonotype was counted ten times or more. The rearrangement joins TRBV7-2 to TRBJ2-1; 8 bases line up with TRBD2. The last part of the DNA fits TRBJ2-7 better; the J call may be wrong. The CDR3 extends over 20 amino acids. CDR1 SGHTA and CDR2 FQGNSA come from the germline V gene. Here the CDR3 DNA reads TGTGCCAGCAGCTTACGTGCCCTCGGGGGGGCGAACTCCGGGTCCTACGAGCAGTACTTC. Translated: CASSLRALGGANSGSYEQYF.

This clonotype was seen a few times. This sequence joins TRBV7-3 and TRBJ2-5, with 7 positions matching TRBD2. The end of the DNA is better explained by TRBJ2-1, so the J call may be wrong. Germline V gene sequence: CDR1 SGHTA, CDR2 FQGTGA. This CDR3 is 16 amino acids long. In DNA form, the CDR3 reads TGTGCCAGCAGCCCCCATCAGCGGGGAGCCTACAATGAGCAGTTCTTC. Protein product: CASSPHQRGAYNEQFF.

V usage is TRBV14 and J usage is TRBJ2-1; weak D call: TRBD2 (5 bases). Per the germline V gene, CDR1 is SGHDN and CDR2 is FVKESK. V was cut by 0 bases and J by 4 bases, with 7 bases left in between. This CDR3 spans 14 amino acids. The CDR3 protein is CASSQEGEYNEQFF. The CDR3 nucleotides are TGTGCCAGCAGCCAAGAGGGAGAGTACAATGAGCAGTTCTTC.